Below are 17 T cell receptor beta chains sequenced from a single sample in a study of blood T cell repertoires in COVID-19. Profiled with immunoSEQ multiplex PCR; TCRdb holds only in-frame clones, not every one. The sample includes 70,000 to 80,000 clones, roughly 80% of them seen just once. Sequencing input: peripheral blood. These receptors were obtained from a man over 45 with acute or convalescent COVID-19.

The chain combines TRBV7-2 with TRBJ2-2; tentative D call: TRBD1 (5 bases). V dropped 4 bases and J dropped 0 bases, with 21 bases sitting between them. CDR1 SGHTA and CDR2 FQGNSA come from the germline V gene. This CDR3 has 19 amino acids. The CDR3 reads CASSSPTVQVEANTGELFF. The CDR3 bases are TGTGCCAGCAGCTCACCTACCGTACAGGTTGAAGCGAACACCGGGGAGCTGTTTTTT. Full variable domain (remainder filled in from reference TRBV7-2 and TRBJ2-2): GAGVSQSPSNKVTEKGKDVELRCDPISGHTALYWYRQSLGQGLEFLIYFQGNSAPDKSGLPSDRFSAERTGGSVSTLTIQRTQQEDSAVYLCASSSPTVQVEANTGELFFGEGSRLTVL.

The V call is TRBV5-4, the J call TRBJ2-2; no clear D. The CDR3 is made up of 14 amino acids. In germline, CDR1 is SGHNT, CDR2 YYREEE (reference sequence). Trimming cost V 4 bases and J 1 base, with 8 bases left between them. The CDR3 loop is CASSRYWNTGELFF. The CDR3 bases are TGTGCCAGCAGCCGCTACTGGAACACCGGGGAGCTGTTTTTT. Looking up the rest from reference TRBV5-4 and TRBJ2-2 gives the full variable domain: ETGVTQSPTHLIKTRGQQVTLRCSSQSGHNTVSWYQQALGQGPQFIFQYYREEENGRGNFPPRFSGLQFPNYSSELNVNALELDDSALYLCASSRYWNTGELFFGEGSRLTVL.

This clone was observed a few times. This chain joins TRBV6-5 and TRBJ2-1; D perhaps matches TRBD1 (5 bases). Germline loops: CDR1 MNHEY, CDR2 SVGAGI. The CDR3 loop spans 11 amino acids. V lost 7 bases and J 8 bases, leaving 9 bases between the germline ends. CDR3 sequence reads: CASTQGYEQFF. CDR3 DNA: TGTGCCAGCACCCAGGGCTATGAGCAGTTCTTC.

The V gene is TRBV7-9, the J gene TRBJ1-2; no reliable D call. Trimming pared 3 bases from V and 13 bases from J, leaving 15 bases between. Per the germline V gene, CDR1 is SEHNR and CDR2 is FQNEAQ (reference sequence). The CDR3 spans 12 residues. The CDR3 DNA reads as TGTGCCAGCAGCTTCCGGGAGTTTGTAGTCACCTTC. As protein: CASSFREFVVTF.

V and J are TRBV2 and TRBJ2-5; the D is unclear. CDR1 is SNHLY, CDR2 FYNNEI, per germline. The V gene lost 2 bases and the J gene lost 6 bases, with 4 bases spanning the gap. The CDR3 is made up of 11 amino acids. The CDR3 bases are TGTGCCAGCAGTGAACTTAAGACCCAGTACTTC. It codes for CASSELKTQYF.

This clone came up a few times. The rearrangement uses TRBV19 and TRBJ1-1, with D perhaps matching TRBD1 (6 bases). This CDR3 is 15 amino acids long. CDR1 is LNHDA, CDR2 SQIVND, per germline (reference sequence). V was pared by 3 bases and J by 7 bases, with 18 bases between. This chain's CDR3 is CASSISAGQLIEAFF. The CDR3 nucleotides are TGTGCCAGTAGTATCTCAGCCGGACAGCTAATTGAAGCTTTCTTT.

The chain recombines TRBV3-1 (or the pseudogene TRBV3-2) with TRBJ2-3, with TRBD1 as a possible D gene (6 bases). Deletions cut 1 base from V and 3 bases from J, with 14 bases between. In germline, CDR1 is LGHDT, CDR2 YNNKEL (reference sequence). CDR3 length equals 16 residues. The DNA for the CDR3 is TGTGCCAGCAGCCAAGTGGCAGGGGTCGCGACAGATACGCAGTATTTT. Translating it yields CASSQVAGVATDTQYF.

The chain employs TRBV7-8 and TRBJ1-3; 7 nucleotides align to TRBD1. The CDR3 covers 16 residues. The germline V gene has CDR1 SGHVS and CDR2 FQNEAQ. V gave up 1 base and J gave up 2 bases; unmatched junction bases: 5. The CDR3 sequence: CASSLGTGGTGNTIYF. In DNA form, the CDR3 reads TGTGCCAGCAGCTTAGGGACAGGTGGAACTGGAAACACCATATATTTT.

CDR3 loop: CATTPGSGGRETQYF. The CDR3, as DNA: TGTGCCACAACGCCTGGAAGCGGGGGACGTGAGACCCAGTACTTC. The chain is built from TRBV15 and TRBJ2-5; 8 bases line up with TRBD2. Germline trimming cut 9 bases from V and 5 bases from J; bases unmatched to any gene: 14. Germline loops: CDR1 LNHNV, CDR2 YYDKDF (reference sequence). This CDR3 is 15 amino acids long. The whole variable domain, remainder taken from reference TRBV15 and TRBJ2-5, is DAMVIQNPRYQVTQFGKPVTLSCSQTLNHNVMYWYQQKSSQAPKLLFHYYDKDFNNEADTPDNFQSRRPNTSFCFLDIRSPGLGDTAMYLCATTPGSGGRETQYFGPGTRLLVL.

This chain links TRBV29-1 with TRBJ2-5; perhaps TRBD1 as D (6 bases). With 6 bases removed from V and 2 bases from J, the gap between germline ends came to 13 bases. The germline CDR1 and CDR2 sequences are SQVTM and ANQGSEA. This CDR3 is built from 13 residues. CDR3: CSVRDTRQETQYF. The CDR3 bases are TGCAGCGTCCGGGACACCCGACAAGAGACCCAGTACTTC.

The rearrangement joins TRBV4-3 to TRBJ2-7, with a possible D match to TRBD1 (5 bases). Germline loops: CDR1 LGHNA, CDR2 YSLEER. The CDR3 runs 15 residues. V was cut by 3 bases and J by 1 base, with 13 bases left in between. CDR3 sequence (DNA): TGCGCCAGCAGCCAGGGGCAGGACGGATCCTACGAGCAGTACTTC. Amino acids: CASSQGQDGSYEQYF.

This chain links TRBV6-2 or TRBV6-3 with TRBJ1-5; 7 bases fit TRBD1. Trimming removed 5 bases from V and 2 bases from J; junction bases left unmatched: 6. This CDR3 has 15 residues. Germline CDR1 MNHEY, CDR2 SVGEGT. In DNA, the CDR3 is TGTGCCAGCAGTCATAGGACAGGCGGCAATCAGCCCCAGCATTTT. Translating gives CASSHRTGGNQPQHF.

The V gene is TRBV24-1, the J gene TRBJ1-2; 7 bases align to TRBD1. Germline lookup yields CDR1 KGHDR and CDR2 SFDVKD. V lost 3 bases, J lost 8 bases, and 8 bases stayed unmatched. The CDR3 contains 14 residues. The CDR3 nucleotides are TGTGCCACCAGTGATGATGACAGGGTGGAAGGCTACACCTTC. Residues: CATSDDDRVEGYTF.

This clone was recorded only once. This rearrangement joins TRBV10-1 to TRBJ2-1; TRBD2 might be the D (5 bases). Between the trimmed V and J ends, which lost 6 bases and 5 bases, there was a span of 11 bases. The CDR3 sequence is 13 residues long. Germline assignment: CDR1 WNHNN and CDR2 SYGVQD (reference sequence). In DNA form, the CDR3 reads TGCGCCAGCAGCCCAGAGAGGGACAATGAGCAGTTCTTC. Protein product: CASSPERDNEQFF.

About this clone: Distinct nucleotide sequences in the sample also encode this CDR3. The J gene is TRBJ2-7, the V gene TRBV3-1 (or the pseudogene TRBV3-2); 11 positions agree with TRBD2. Per the germline V gene, CDR1 is LGHDT and CDR2 is YNNKEL (reference sequence). Losses at the gene ends were 6 bases for V and 4 bases for J; bases not matched to a gene: 5. The CDR3 covers 14 residues. The CDR3 sequence is CASRGTSGGYEQYF. Here the CDR3 DNA reads TGTGCCAGCAGGGGGACTAGCGGAGGGTACGAGCAGTACTTC.

This clone was detected once. This chain connects TRBV11-2 to TRBJ1-2; D not certain. This CDR3 spans 15 amino acids. The V end was cut by 5 bases, the J end by 4 bases, with 17 bases between. The V gene's germline CDR1 is SGHAT and CDR2 FQNNGV. The CDR3 DNA reads TGTGCCAGCAGCACCGGACCGGGGATGGGCTATGGCTACACCTTC. It translates to CASSTGPGMGYGYTF.

This clone was found a few times. The chain has TRBV7-2 and TRBJ1-1; the D is unclear. The CDR3 runs 15 residues. The V gene's germline CDR1 is SGHTA and CDR2 FQGNSA. V lost 5 bases, J lost 2 bases, and 15 bases lay in between. The CDR3 reads CASSEHYSINTEAFF. CDR3 nucleotides: TGTGCCAGCAGCGAACATTACAGCATTAACACTGAAGCTTTCTTT. Full variable domain (rest looked up from reference TRBV7-2 and TRBJ1-1): GAGVSQSPSNKVTEKGKDVELRCDPISGHTALYWYRQSLGQGLEFLIYFQGNSAPDKSGLPSDRFSAERTGGSVSTLTIQRTQQEDSAVYLCASSEHYSINTEAFFGQGTRLTVV.